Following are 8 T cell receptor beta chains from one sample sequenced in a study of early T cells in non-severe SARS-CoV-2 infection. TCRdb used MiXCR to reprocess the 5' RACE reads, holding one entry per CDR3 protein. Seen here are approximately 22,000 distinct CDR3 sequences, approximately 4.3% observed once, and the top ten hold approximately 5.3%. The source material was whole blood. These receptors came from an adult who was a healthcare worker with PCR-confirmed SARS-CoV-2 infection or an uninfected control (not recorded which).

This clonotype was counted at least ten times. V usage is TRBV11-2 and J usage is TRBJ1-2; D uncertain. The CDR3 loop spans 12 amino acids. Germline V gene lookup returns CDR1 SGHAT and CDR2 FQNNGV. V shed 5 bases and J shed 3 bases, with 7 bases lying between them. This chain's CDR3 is CASSREDYGYTF. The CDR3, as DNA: TGTGCCAGCAGCCGCGAGGACTATGGCTACACCTTC. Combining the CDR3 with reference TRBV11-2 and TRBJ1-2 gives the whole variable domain EAGVAQSPRYKIIEKRQSVAFWCNPISGHATLYWYQQILGQGPKLLIQFQNNGVVDDSQLPKDRFSAERLKGVDSTLKIQPAKLEDSAVYLCASSREDYGYTFGSGTRLTVV.

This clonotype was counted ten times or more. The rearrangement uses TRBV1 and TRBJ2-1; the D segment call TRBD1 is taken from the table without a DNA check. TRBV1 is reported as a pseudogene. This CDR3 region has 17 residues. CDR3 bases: TGCACCAGCAGCCACGCTCCTCGGCGCGAGGTATACAATGAGCAGTTCTTC. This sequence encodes CTSSHAPRREVYNEQFF.

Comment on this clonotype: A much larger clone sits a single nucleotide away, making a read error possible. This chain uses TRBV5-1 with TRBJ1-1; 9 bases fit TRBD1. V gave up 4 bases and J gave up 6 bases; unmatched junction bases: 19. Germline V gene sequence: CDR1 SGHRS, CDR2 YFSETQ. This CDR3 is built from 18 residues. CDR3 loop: CASSPRIRDRVRDAEAFF. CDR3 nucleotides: TGCGCCAGCAGCCCAAGAATCCGGGACAGGGTCCGGGACGCTGAAGCTTTCTTT.

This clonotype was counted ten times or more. CDR3 in amino acids: CASSQVGGMTEAFF. For the CDR3, the DNA is TGTGCCAGCAGCCAAGTTGGGGGCATGACTGAAGCTTTCTTT. The chain uses TRBV6-5 and TRBJ1-1, with a weak D call TRBD1 (6 bases). V was pared by 6 bases and J by 5 bases, with 16 bases between. Germline CDR1 MNHEY, CDR2 SVGAGI. The CDR3 is 14 residues long.

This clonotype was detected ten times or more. The CDR3 loop reads CASSPQGPSNTEAFF. CDR3 bases: TGTGCCAGCTCACCACAGGGCCCTTCGAACACTGAAGCTTTCTTT. V is TRBV18 and J is TRBJ1-1; D unresolved. Germline CDR1 KGHSH, CDR2 LQKENI. CDR3 length: 15 residues. V was pared by 1 base and J by 1 base, with 10 bases between.

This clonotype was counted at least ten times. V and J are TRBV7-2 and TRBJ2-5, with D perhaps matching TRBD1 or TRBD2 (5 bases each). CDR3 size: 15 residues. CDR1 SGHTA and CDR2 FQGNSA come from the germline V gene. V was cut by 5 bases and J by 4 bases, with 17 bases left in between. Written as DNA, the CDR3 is TGTGCCAGCAGCCCTCCGGGAAAGAGGGGAGAGACCCAGTACTTC. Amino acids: CASSPPGKRGETQYF.

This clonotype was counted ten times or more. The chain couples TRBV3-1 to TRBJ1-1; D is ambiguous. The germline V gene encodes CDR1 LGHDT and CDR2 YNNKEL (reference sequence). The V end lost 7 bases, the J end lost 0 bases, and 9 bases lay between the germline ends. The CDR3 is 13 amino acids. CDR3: CASTLHLNTEAFF. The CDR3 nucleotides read TGTGCCAGCACCCTACATTTGAACACTGAAGCTTTCTTT.

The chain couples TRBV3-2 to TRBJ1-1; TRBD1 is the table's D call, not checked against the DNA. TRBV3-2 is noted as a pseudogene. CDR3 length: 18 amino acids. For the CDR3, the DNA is TGTGCCAGCAGCCAAGAAGTGAGGGACAGGGGTTGGTTCACTGAAGCTTTCTTT. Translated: CASSQEVRDRGWFTEAFF.